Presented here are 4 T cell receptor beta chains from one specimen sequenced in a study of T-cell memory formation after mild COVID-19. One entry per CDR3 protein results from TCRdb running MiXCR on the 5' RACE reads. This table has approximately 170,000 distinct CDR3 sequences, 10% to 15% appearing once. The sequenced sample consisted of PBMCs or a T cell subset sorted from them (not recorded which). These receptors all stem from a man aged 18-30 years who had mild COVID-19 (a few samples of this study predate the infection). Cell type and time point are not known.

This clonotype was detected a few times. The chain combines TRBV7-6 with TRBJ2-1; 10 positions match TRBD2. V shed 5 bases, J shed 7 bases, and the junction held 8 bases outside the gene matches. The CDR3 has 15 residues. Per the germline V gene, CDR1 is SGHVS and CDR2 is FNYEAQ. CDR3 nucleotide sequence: TGTGCCAGCAGCCCTAGCGGGGGCCGACGGAATGAGCAGTTCTTC. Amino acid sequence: CASSPSGGRRNEQFF.

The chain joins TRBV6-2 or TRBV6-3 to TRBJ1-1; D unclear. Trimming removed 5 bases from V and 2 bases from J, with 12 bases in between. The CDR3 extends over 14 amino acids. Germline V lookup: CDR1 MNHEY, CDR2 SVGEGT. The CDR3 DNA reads TGTGCCAGCAGTAGCCGCGGGGAAAACACTGAAGCTTTCTTT. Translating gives CASSSRGENTEAFF.

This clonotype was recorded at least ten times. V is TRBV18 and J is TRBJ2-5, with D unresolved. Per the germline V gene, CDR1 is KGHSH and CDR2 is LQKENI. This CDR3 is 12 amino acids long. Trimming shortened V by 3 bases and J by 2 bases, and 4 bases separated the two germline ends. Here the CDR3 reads CASSPRQETQYF. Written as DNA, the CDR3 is TGTGCCAGCTCACCTAGGCAAGAGACCCAGTACTTC.

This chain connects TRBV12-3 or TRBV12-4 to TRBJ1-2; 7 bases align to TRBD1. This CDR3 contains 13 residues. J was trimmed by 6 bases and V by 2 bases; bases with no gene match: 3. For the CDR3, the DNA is TGTGCCAGCAGTTTAAAGGGGGCCAATGGCTACACCTTC. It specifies CASSLKGANGYTF.